This TCR beta chain is from a study of OX40 agonist ivuxolimab in advanced cancers. The overall study: The drug used for patients, ivuxolimab, was an agonistic anti-OX40 (CD134) antibody.

Germline V gene data show CDR1 as KGHSH and CDR2 as LQKENI. CDR3 length: 15 residues. The V end lost 3 bases, the J end lost 1 base, and 12 bases lay between the germline ends. Some clones are missing from TCRdb's copy, which holds only in-frame ones; the method was immunoSEQ multiplex PCR. The sample contains roughly 90,000 clones, roughly nine tenths of which appear only once. About this clone: Its antigen remains unidentified.

Findings and limits, study-wide: The mean number of expanded clones was higher in CD8+ T cells than in CD4+.

Specimen: CD4+ or CD8+ T cells sorted from blood, collected in a trial of the OX40 agonist ivuxolimab. The chain links TRBV18 to TRBJ1-1; D uncertain. This TCR derives from an adult with an advanced solid tumor such as melanoma, head and neck, liver or kidney cancer. As DNA, the CDR3 is TGTGCCAGCTCACCCCCCGCGGGGAGGAACACTGAAGCTTTCTTT. Translating gives CASSPPAGRNTEAFF.